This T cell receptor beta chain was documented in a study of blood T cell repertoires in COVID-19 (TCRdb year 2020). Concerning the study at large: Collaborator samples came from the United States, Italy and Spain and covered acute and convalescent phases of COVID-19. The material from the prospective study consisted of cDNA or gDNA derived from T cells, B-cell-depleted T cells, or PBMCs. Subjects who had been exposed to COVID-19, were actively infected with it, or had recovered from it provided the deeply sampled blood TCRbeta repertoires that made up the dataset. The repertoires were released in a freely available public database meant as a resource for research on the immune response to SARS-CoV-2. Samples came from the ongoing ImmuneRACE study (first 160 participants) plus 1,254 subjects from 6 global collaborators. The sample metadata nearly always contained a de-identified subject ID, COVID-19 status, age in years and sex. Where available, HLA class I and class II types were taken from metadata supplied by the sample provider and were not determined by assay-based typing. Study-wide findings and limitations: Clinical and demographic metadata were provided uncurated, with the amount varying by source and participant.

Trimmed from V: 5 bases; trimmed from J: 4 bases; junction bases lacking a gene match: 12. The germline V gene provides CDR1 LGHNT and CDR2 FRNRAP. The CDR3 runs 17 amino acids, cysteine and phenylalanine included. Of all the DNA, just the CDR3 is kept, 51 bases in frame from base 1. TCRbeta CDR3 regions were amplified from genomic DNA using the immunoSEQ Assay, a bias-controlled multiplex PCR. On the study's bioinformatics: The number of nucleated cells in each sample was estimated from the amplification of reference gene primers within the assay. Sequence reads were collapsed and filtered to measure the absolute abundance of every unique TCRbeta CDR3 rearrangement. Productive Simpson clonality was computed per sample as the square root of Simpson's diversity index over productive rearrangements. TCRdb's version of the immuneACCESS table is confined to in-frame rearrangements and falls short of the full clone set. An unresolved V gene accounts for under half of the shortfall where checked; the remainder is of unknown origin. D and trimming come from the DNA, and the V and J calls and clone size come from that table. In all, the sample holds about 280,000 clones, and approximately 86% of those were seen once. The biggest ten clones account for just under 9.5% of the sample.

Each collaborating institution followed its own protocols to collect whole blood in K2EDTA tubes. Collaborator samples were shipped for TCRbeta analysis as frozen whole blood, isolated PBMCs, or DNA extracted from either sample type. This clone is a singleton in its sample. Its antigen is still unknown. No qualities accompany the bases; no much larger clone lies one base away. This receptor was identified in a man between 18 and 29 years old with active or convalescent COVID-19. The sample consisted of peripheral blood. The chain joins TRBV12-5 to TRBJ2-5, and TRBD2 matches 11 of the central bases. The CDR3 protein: CASGGNSGGANSETQYF. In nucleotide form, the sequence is TGTGCTAGTGGTGGAAATAGCGGGGGGGCAAATTCAGAGACCCAGTACTTC.